The 19 T cell receptor beta chains given below trace back to one sample, sequenced in a study of T cell responses to AZD1222 COVID-19 vaccine. Sequenced by immunoSEQ multiplex PCR; TCRdb stores in-frame clones only, minus some. The sample contains hundreds of thousands of clones, almost 95% of which appear only once. The sample in question was peripheral blood, obtained 28 days after the second AZD1222 dose. Every receptor here comes from an adult who received the AZD1222 COVID-19 vaccine.

The chain links TRBV7-9 to TRBJ2-1, with a possible D match to TRBD2 (6 bases). V was trimmed by 0 bases and J by 5 bases, leaving 11 bases between them. The germline CDR1 and CDR2 sequences are SEHNR and FQNEAQ (reference sequence). This CDR3 has 15 residues. The CDR3 bases are TGTGCCAGCAGCTTAGCGGGTAGCGGACACAATGAGCAGTTCTTC. This encodes CASSLAGSGHNEQFF.

The chain has TRBV5-5 and TRBJ1-1; D ambiguous. Germline loops: CDR1 SGHKS, CDR2 YYEKEE (reference sequence). The CDR3 is 14 residues long. Trimming left V 5 bases short and J 5 bases short, with 16 bases between. The CDR3 spells CASSRVLDVTEAFF. Written as DNA, the CDR3 is TGTGCCAGCAGTCGGGTTCTCGACGTGACTGAAGCTTTCTTT.

This CDR3 reads CASSELGTGLEAFF. CDR3 coding DNA: TGTGCCAGCAGTGAATTGGGGACAGGGCTTGAAGCTTTCTTT. The chain uses TRBV25-1 and TRBJ1-1; 9 bases are a match to TRBD1. This CDR3 has 14 amino acids. The germline V gene encodes CDR1 MGHDK and CDR2 SYGVNS. Germline trimming cut 1 base from V and 7 bases from J; bases unmatched to any gene: 4.

This clone was seen just once. V and J are TRBV19 and TRBJ1-1; D unclear. The V gene's germline CDR1 is LNHDA and CDR2 SQIVND (reference sequence). The CDR3 is 15 residues long. Trimming left V 5 bases short and J 5 bases short, with 18 bases between. CDR3 protein: CASSPSGLRETEAFF. The DNA of the CDR3 is TGTGCCAGTAGTCCTAGTGGCCTTCGGGAGACTGAAGCTTTCTTT.

The rearrangement links TRBV30 to TRBJ2-7; D perhaps matches TRBD1 (5 bases). Germline CDR1 and CDR2: GTSNPN and SVGIG (reference sequence). The CDR3 extends over 13 amino acids. Trimming pared 2 bases from V and 7 bases from J, leaving 15 bases between. CDR3: CAWSSRIPGEQYF. In nucleotides, the CDR3 is TGTGCCTGGAGTTCCAGGATCCCAGGGGAGCAGTACTTC.

The gene calls are TRBV3-1 (or the pseudogene TRBV3-2) and TRBJ2-3; 8 bases fit TRBD2. Germline V gene lookup returns CDR1 LGHDT and CDR2 YNNKEL (reference sequence). V dropped 8 bases and J dropped 7; count of bases not matched to a gene: 2. The CDR3 sequence is 11 residues long. CDR3 coding DNA: TGTGCCAGCGCGGGGGGCTATACGCAGTATTTT. It yields the protein CASAGGYTQYF.

The chain is built from TRBV28 and TRBJ2-1, with D possibly being TRBD1 (6 bases). CDR3 size: 13 residues. V was cut by 8 bases and J by 4 bases, with 12 bases left in between. The germline gives CDR1 MDHEN, CDR2 SYDVKM. The CDR3 protein is CASRQGIYNEQFF. In nucleotides, the CDR3 is TGTGCCAGCCGGCAGGGGATTTACAATGAGCAGTTCTTC.

This sequence joins TRBV19 and TRBJ1-1, with a tentative D call TRBD1 (5 bases). CDR3 length: 14 amino acids. The germline CDR1 and CDR2 sequences are LNHDA and SQIVND (reference sequence). V was pared by 6 bases and J by 1 base, with 12 bases between. The CDR3 nucleotides are TGTGCCAGTAGAGTCAGGGATCGGAACACTGAAGCTTTCTTT. It translates to CASRVRDRNTEAFF.

The chain is built from TRBV18 and TRBJ2-7; D possibly corresponds to TRBD2 (6 bases). V shed 6 bases and J shed 4 bases, with 16 bases lying between them. The CDR3 is 14 amino acids. Per the germline V gene, CDR1 is KGHSH and CDR2 is LQKENI. CDR3 loop: CASSLGGRIYEQYF. CDR3 DNA: TGTGCCAGCTCGCTTGGAGGGCGTATTTACGAGCAGTACTTC.

This sequence joins TRBV7-2 and TRBJ2-1, with unresolved D. The CDR3 sequence is 16 residues long. The germline CDR1 and CDR2 sequences are SGHTA and FQGNSA. Trimming pared 2 bases from V and 2 bases from J, leaving 13 bases between. DNA for the CDR3: TGTGCCAGCAGCTTACATAGGTCCCCAACCTACAATGAGCAGTTCTTC. The encoded protein is CASSLHRSPTYNEQFF.

V gene TRBV29-1 combines with J gene TRBJ2-7, with a tentative D call TRBD1 (6 bases). Trimming took off 4 bases at V and 0 bases at J, with 16 bases between the two ends. The CDR3 sequence is 15 residues long. Germline V gives CDR1 SQVTM, CDR2 ANQGSEA. CDR3 in DNA: TGCAGCGTTGGGGGGCGGAAGGGGCCCTCCTACGAGCAGTACTTC. It codes for CSVGGRKGPSYEQYF.

The chain joins TRBV21-1 to TRBJ1-2. TRBV21-1 is a listed pseudogene. The CDR3 extends over 15 amino acids. Here the CDR3 reads CASSGPGRLNYGYTF. CDR3 coding DNA: TGTGCCAGCAGCGGCCCCGGACGGCTGAACTATGGCTACACCTTC.

The gene calls are TRBV7-3 and TRBJ1-6; the D gene is possibly TRBD1 (6 bases). CDR1 and CDR2 (germline): SGHTA, FQGTGA. The CDR3 loop spans 15 amino acids. V gave up 4 bases and J gave up 7 bases, with 14 bases separating them. The CDR3 DNA reads TGTGCCAGCAGCTCCGGGATGGGGGGCAATTCACCCCTCCACTTT. It translates to CASSSGMGGNSPLHF. Full variable domain (remainder filled in from reference TRBV7-3 and TRBJ1-6): GAGVSQTPSNKVTEKGKYVELRCDPISGHTALYWYRQSLGQGPEFLIYFQGTGAADDSGLPNDRFFAVRPEGSVSTLKIQRTERGDSAVYLCASSSGMGGNSPLHFGNGTRLTVT.

The chain recombines TRBV10-2 with TRBJ2-5, with D tentatively TRBD1 or TRBD2 (5 bases each). The germline V and J ends were trimmed by 6 bases and 4 bases, with 15 bases remaining between them. Germline V gene lookup returns CDR1 WSHSY and CDR2 SAAADI. The CDR3 covers 14 residues. In DNA form, the CDR3 reads TGCGCCAGCAGGGGGACCCTTCGGGGAGAGACCCAGTACTTC. Protein product: CASRGTLRGETQYF.

The chain has TRBV19 and TRBJ2-1; 7 nucleotides agree with TRBD2. Germline V gene data show CDR1 as LNHDA and CDR2 as SQIVND (reference sequence). Trimming at V came to 5 bases and at J to 7 bases, leaving 11 bases not matched to a gene. The CDR3 covers 15 residues. As DNA, the CDR3 is TGTGCCAGTAGTCCGTCGTTTGGTAGCGGGAATGAGCAGTTCTTC. This sequence encodes CASSPSFGSGNEQFF.

The CDR3 region has the DNA TGCGCCAGCACCCCCGGCTCGGGGGATGAAAAACTGTTTTTT. This codes for CASTPGSGDEKLFF. The rearrangement links TRBV5-1 to TRBJ1-4, with D possibly matching TRBD1 (5 bases). The length of the CDR3 is 14 residues. V lost 6 bases to trimming and J lost 6 bases, with 15 bases between them. CDR1 and CDR2 from the germline V gene are SGHRS and YFSETQ.

J is TRBJ2-7 and V is TRBV19, with TRBD1 matching over 8 bases. Trimming cost V 4 bases and J 3 bases; bases outside gene matches: 17. The CDR3 spans 18 residues. Looked up from germline, CDR1 is LNHDA and CDR2 is SQIVND (reference sequence). The CDR3 sequence: CASSTHHGRQGPYYEQYF. The CDR3 bases are TGTGCCAGTAGTACACACCACGGGCGACAGGGGCCCTACTACGAGCAGTACTTC.

This chain joins TRBV7-2 and TRBJ2-7; D perhaps matches TRBD2 (6 bases). The CDR3 has 13 residues. The V end was cut by 7 bases, the J end by 2 bases, with 12 bases between. Germline loops: CDR1 SGHTA, CDR2 FQGNSA. CDR3 sequence: CASTGGTPYEQYF. In DNA form, the CDR3 reads TGTGCCAGCACCGGGGGAACCCCCTACGAGCAGTACTTC.

V usage is TRBV5-5 and J usage is TRBJ2-5, with 13 bases aligning to TRBD2. J gave up 5 bases and V 3 bases, and 7 bases lay outside the gene matches. This CDR3 spans 16 amino acids. Germline values: CDR1 SGHKS, CDR2 YYEKEE (reference sequence). The CDR3 spells CASSWILAGGQETQYF. The CDR3 DNA reads TGTGCCAGCAGCTGGATACTAGCGGGGGGGCAGGAGACCCAGTACTTC.